This section outlines one TCR beta chain sequence together with its context. The data originate from a study of CD8 T cells in Susac syndrome. Healthy donors served as age- and sex-matched controls. CDR3 length equals 14 residues. Germline V gene lookup returns CDR1 MNHEY and CDR2 SVGAGI. Trimming removed 0 bases from V and 6 bases from J, with 10 bases in between. RNA, at roughly 0.45 to 1 ug, was reverse transcribed with random hexamers. By means of immunoSEQ multiplex PCR, TCR beta CDR3 spanning 54 Vbeta and 13 Jbeta underwent amplification. One entry per CDR3 protein, called by TCRdb with MiXCR from the immunoSEQ multiplex PCR reads. The sample consists of some 190,000 distinct CDR3 sequences, roughly 94% of them appearing once.

The V gene is TRBV6-5, the J gene TRBJ2-3; TRBD2 might be the D (6 bases). The TCR sequence derives from a human donor in good health. The specimen was CD4+ T cells from PBMCs. CDR3 in DNA: TGTGCCAGCAGTTACTCGGGACTTTCGGATACGCAGTATTTT. This translates into CASSYSGLSDTQYF.